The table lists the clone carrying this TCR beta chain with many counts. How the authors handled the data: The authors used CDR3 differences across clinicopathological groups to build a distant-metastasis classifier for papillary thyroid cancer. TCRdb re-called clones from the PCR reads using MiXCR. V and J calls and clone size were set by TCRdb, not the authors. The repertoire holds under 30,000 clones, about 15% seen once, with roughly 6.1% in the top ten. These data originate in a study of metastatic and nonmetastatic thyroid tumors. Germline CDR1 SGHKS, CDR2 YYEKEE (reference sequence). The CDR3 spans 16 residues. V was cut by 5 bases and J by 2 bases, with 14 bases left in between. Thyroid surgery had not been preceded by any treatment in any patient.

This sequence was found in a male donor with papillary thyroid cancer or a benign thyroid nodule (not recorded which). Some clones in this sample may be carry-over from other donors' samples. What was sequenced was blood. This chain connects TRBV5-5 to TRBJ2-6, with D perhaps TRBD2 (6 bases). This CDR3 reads CASSSPGVAGANVLTF. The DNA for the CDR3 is TGTGCCAGCAGTTCTCCGGGAGTGGCTGGGGCCAACGTCCTGACTTTC.